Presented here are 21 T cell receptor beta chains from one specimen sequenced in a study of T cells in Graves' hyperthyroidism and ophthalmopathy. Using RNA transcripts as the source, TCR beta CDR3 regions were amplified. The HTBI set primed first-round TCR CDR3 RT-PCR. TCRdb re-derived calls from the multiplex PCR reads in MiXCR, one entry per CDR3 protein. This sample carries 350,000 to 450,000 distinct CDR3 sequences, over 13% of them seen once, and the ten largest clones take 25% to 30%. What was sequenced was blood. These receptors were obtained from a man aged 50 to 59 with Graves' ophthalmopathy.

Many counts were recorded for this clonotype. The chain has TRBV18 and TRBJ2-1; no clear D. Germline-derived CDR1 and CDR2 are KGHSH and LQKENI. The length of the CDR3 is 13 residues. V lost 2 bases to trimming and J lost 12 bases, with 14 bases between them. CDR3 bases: TGTGCCAGCTCACCATCTTATGCGGTGACGCAGTTCTTC. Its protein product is CASSPSYAVTQFF.

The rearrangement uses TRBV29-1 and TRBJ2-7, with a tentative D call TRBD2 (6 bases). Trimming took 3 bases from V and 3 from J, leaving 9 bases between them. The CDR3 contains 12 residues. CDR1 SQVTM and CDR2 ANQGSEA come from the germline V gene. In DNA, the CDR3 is TGCAGCGTTGAGGACGGGGGCTACGAGCAGTACTTC. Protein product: CSVEDGGYEQYF.

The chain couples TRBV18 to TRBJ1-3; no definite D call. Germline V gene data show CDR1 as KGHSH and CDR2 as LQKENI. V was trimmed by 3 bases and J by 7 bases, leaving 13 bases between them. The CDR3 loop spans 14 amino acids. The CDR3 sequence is CASSPGAEANTIYF. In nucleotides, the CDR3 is TGTGCCAGCTCACCGGGTGCAGAGGCGAACACCATATATTTT.

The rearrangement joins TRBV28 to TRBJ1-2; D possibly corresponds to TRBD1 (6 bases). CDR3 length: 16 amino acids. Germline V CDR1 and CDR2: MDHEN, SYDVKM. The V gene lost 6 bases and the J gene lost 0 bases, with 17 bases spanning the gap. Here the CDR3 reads CASRPPPGDPNYGYTF. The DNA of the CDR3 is TGTGCCAGCAGACCTCCCCCAGGGGACCCTAACTATGGCTACACCTTC.

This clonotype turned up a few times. CDR3 sequence: CASSPLGRGNSPLHF. The DNA of the CDR3 is TGTGCCAGCAGTCCATTAGGCAGGGGGAATTCACCCCTCCACTTT. The V gene is TRBV12-3 or TRBV12-4, the J gene TRBJ1-6; the match to TRBD1 covers 7 bases. The CDR3 spans 15 residues. V lost 5 bases and J lost 7; bases outside the gene matches: 8.

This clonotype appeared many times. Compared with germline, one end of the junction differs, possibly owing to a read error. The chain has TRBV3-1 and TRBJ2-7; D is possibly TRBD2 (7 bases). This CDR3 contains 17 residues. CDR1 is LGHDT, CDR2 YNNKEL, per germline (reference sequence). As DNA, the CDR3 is TGTGCCAGCAGCCTCGATGAGGGGGGGTTGGCCTCCTACAAGCAGTACTTC. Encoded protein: CASSLDEGGLASYKQYF.

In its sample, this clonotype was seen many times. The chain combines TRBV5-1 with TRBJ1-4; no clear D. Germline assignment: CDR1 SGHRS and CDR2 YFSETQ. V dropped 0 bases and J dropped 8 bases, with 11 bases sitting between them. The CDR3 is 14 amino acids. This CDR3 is CASSLDSSGEKLFF. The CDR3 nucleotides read TGCGCCAGCAGCTTGGACAGTTCGGGCGAAAAACTGTTTTTT.

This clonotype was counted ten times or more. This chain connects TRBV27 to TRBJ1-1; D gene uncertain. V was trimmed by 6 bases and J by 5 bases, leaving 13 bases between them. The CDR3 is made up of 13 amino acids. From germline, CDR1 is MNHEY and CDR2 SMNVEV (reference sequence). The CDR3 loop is CASRKSERTEAFF. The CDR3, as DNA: TGTGCCAGCAGGAAATCAGAAAGGACTGAAGCTTTCTTT.

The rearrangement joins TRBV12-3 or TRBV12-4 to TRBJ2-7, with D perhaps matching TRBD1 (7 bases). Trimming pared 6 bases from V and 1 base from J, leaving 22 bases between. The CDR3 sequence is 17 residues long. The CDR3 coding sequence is TGTGCCAGCAGCCCTAGGCGAGGGGGCGGGAAGTCCTACGAGCAGTACTTC. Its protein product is CASSPRRGGGKSYEQYF.

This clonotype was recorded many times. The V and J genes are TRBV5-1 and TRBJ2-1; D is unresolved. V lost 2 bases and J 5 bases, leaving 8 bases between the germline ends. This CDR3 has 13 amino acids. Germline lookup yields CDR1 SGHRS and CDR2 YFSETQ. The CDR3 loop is CASSFSSNNEQFF. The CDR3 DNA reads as TGCGCCAGCAGCTTTTCGAGCAACAATGAGCAGTTCTTC.

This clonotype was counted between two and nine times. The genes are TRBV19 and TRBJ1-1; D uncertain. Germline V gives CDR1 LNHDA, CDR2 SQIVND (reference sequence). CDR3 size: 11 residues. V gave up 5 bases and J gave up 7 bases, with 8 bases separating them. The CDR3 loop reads CASSPGIEAFF. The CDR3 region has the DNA TGTGCCAGTAGTCCTGGGATTGAAGCTTTCTTT.

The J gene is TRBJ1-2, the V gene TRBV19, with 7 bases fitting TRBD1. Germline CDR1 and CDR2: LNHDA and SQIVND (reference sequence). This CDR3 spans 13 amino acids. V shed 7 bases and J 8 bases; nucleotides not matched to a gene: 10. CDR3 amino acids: CASTTQGRVGYTF. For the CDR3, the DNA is TGTGCCAGTACCACACAGGGGCGCGTGGGCTACACCTTC.

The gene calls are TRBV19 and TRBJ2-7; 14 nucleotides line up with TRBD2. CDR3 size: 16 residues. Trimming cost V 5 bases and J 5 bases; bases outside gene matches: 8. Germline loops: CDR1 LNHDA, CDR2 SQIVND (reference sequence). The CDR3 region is CASSWLGLAGAHEQYF. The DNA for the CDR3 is TGTGCCAGTAGTTGGCTGGGACTAGCGGGAGCCCACGAGCAGTACTTC.

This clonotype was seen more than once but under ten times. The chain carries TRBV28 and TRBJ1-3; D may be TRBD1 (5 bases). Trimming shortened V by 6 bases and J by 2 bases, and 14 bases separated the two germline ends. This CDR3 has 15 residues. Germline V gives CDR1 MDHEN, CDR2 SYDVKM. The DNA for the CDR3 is TGTGCCAGCAGCCCGGGACCAGTGGCTGGAAACACCATATATTTT. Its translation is CASSPGPVAGNTIYF.

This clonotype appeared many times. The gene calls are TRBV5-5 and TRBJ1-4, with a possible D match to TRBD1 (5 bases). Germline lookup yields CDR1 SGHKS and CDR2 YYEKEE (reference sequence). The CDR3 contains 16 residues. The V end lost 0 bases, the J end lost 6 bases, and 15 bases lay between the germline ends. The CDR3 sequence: CASSLVQGGSHEKLFF. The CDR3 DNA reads TGTGCCAGCAGCTTGGTTCAGGGAGGGTCCCATGAAAAACTGTTTTTT.

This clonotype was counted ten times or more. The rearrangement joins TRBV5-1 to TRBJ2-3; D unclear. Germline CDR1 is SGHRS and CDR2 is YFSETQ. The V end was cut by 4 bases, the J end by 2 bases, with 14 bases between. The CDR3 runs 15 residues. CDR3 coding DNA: TGCGCCAGCAGCACCCGACTTGGGGACACAGATACGCAGTATTTT. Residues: CASSTRLGDTDTQYF.

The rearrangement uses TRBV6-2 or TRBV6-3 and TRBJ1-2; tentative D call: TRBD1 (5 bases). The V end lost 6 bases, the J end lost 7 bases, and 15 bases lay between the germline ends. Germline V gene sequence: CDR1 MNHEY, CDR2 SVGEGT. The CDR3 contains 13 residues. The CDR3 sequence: CASRISGGSGYTF. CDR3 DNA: TGTGCCAGCAGGATCTCGGGGGGGAGTGGCTACACCTTC.

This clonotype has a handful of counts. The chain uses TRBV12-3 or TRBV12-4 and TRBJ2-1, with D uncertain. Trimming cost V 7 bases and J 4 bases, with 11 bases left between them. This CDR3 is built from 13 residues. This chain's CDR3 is CASTIDLYNEQFF. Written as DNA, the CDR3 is TGTGCCAGCACCATCGACCTGTACAATGAGCAGTTCTTC.

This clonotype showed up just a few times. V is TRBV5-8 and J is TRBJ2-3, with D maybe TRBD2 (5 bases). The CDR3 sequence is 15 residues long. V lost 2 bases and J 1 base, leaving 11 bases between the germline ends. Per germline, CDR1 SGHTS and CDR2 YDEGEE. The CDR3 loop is CASSLAVIRTDTQYF. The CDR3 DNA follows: TGTGCCAGCAGCTTAGCGGTTATCCGCACAGATACGCAGTATTTT.

In DNA form, the CDR3 reads TGTGCCAGCAGCTTGGTAGCGGGAGGGCCTCGGGATGAGCAGTTCTTC. It yields the protein CASSLVAGGPRDEQFF. The rearrangement uses TRBV5-4 and TRBJ2-1; TRBD2 aligns across 11 bases. The CDR3 is made up of 16 amino acids. CDR1 is SGHNT and CDR2 is YYREEE in the germline V gene (reference sequence). V dropped 0 bases and J dropped 8; count of bases not matched to a gene: 7.

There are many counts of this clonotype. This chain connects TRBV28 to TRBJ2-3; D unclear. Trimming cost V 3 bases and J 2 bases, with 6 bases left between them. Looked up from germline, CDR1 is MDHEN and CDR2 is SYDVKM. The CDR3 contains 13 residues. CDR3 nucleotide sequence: TGTGCCAGCAGTTTTTCGAACACAGATACGCAGTATTTT. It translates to CASSFSNTDTQYF. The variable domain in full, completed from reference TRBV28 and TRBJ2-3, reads DVKVTQSSRYLVKRTGEKVFLECVQDMDHENMFWYRQDPGLGLRLIYFSYDVKMKEKGDIPEGYSVSREKKERFSLILESASTNQTSMYLCASSFSNTDTQYFGPGTRLTVL.